This T cell receptor (beta chain) was recorded in a study of CD4+ T cells in melanoma. Study-wide results and limits: A reported correlation linked neoantigen-specific CD4+ T cells to CD8+, macrophage and B cell function. Reportedly, melanoma neoantigen-specific CD4+ T cells showed varied differentiation states.

Repertoires were generated with immunoSEQ multiplex PCR, while TCRdb's copy carries only in-frame clones and drops some. The data show more than 110,000 clones, approximately 91% seen once. On this clone itself: Its antigen is unidentified.

This sequence was found in a human donor with melanoma.

The CDR3 spells CASSFPGGGETQYF. CDR3 DNA: TGTGCCAGCAGCTTCCCCGGAGGTGGAGAGACCCAGTACTTC. The chain has TRBV7-9 and TRBJ2-5, with D tentatively TRBD2 (5 bases). Trimming shortened V by 3 bases and J by 4 bases, and 12 bases separated the two germline ends. This CDR3 is built from 14 residues. Looked up from germline, CDR1 is SEHNR and CDR2 is FQNEAQ (reference sequence).